The sequence of this TCR beta chain was determined in a study of T cell responses to AZD1222 COVID-19 vaccine. For the study at large: Combined were second doses at about 4 or about 12 weeks.

The method was immunoSEQ multiplex PCR; TCRdb's version includes in-frame clones alone and lacks a portion of them. The sample carries around 150,000 clones, more than 75% recorded once. J was trimmed by 4 bases and V by 5 bases; bases with no gene match: 8. Germline V gene sequence: CDR1 SGHRS, CDR2 YFSETQ. This CDR3 comprises 16 residues. The J gene is TRBJ2-2, the V gene TRBV5-1; 10 bases align to TRBD2. The sequences come from peripheral blood, collected on day 0 of AZD1222 vaccination. This receptor was obtained from an adult in good health. The CDR3 coding sequence is TGCGCCAGCAGATTAAGCGGGGGGGCCTCCACCGGGGAGCTGTTTTTT. Its protein product is CASRLSGGASTGELFF.